The entry below gives a single T cell receptor (beta chain) sequence along with its context. CDR3 length: 16 amino acids. Trimming took 4 bases from V and 0 from J; bases not matched to a gene: 7. The germline CDR1 and CDR2 sequences are SGDLS and YYNGEE. This entry is derived from a study of blood T cell repertoires in COVID-19. Study information: Spain, Italy and the United States supplied samples that represented acute and convalescent COVID-19.

In the original processing: For nucleated cells, counts were estimated from reference gene primer amplification. The repertoire was sequenced with immunoSEQ multiplex PCR; TCRdb's copy has only in-frame clones and lacks some. V and J calls and clone size are those listed in that table; D and trimming were worked out from the DNA. This table has roughly 87,000 clones, around 83% appearing once. This sequence originates from a woman between 70 and 85 years old with acute or convalescent COVID-19. What was sequenced was peripheral blood. V and J are TRBV9 and TRBJ1-5; 7 bases match TRBD1. CDR3 sequence: CASSPGTDNSNQPQHF. The CDR3 nucleotides read TGTGCCAGCAGCCCGGGGACAGATAATAGCAATCAGCCCCAGCATTTT.